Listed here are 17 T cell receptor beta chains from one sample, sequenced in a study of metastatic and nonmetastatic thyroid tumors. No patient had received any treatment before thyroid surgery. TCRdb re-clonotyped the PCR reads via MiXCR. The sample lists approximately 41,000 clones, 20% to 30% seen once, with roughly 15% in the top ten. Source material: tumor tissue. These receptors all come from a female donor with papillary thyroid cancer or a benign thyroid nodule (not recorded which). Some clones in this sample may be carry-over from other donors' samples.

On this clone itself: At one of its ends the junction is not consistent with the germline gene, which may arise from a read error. CDR3 sequence (DNA): TGTTCCAGCAGTAACGTAAGTGGCTTCCACACAGATACGCAGTATTTT. It yields the protein CSSSNVSGFHTDTQYF. The chain couples TRBV6-5 to TRBJ2-3; D gene unclear. CDR1 MNHEY and CDR2 SVGAGI come from the germline V gene. The CDR3 is 16 residues long.

Written as DNA, the CDR3 is TGTGCCACCAGCTCAAGAACGATGGGGACGTATAATTCACCCATACACTTT. Protein product: CATSSRTMGTYNSPIHF. The chain carries TRBV15 and TRBJ1-6; TRBD1 might be the D (5 bases). V lost 5 bases to trimming and J lost 19 bases, with 33 bases between them. There are 17 residues in the CDR3. Germline values: CDR1 LNHNV, CDR2 YYDKDF (reference sequence).

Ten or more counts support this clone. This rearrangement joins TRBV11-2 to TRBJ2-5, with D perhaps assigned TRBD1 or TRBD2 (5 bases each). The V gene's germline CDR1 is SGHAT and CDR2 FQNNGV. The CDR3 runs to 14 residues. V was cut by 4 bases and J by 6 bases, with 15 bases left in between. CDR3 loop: CASSSSGRGQTQYF. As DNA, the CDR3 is TGTGCCAGCAGCTCCTCCGGTAGGGGACAGACCCAGTACTTC.

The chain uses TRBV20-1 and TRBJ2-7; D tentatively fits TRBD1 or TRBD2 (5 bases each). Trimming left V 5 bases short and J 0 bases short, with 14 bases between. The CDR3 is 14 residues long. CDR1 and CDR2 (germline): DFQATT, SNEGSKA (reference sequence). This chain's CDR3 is CSASPWGSSYEQYF. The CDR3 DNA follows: TGCAGTGCTTCCCCTTGGGGGTCCTCCTACGAGCAGTACTTC.

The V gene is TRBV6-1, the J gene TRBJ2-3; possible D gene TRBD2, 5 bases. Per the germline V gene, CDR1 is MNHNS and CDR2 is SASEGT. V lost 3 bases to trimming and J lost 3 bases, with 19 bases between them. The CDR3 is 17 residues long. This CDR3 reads CASSELTGTWETDTQYF. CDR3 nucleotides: TGTGCCAGCAGTGAGTTGACCGGTACATGGGAGACAGATACGCAGTATTTT.

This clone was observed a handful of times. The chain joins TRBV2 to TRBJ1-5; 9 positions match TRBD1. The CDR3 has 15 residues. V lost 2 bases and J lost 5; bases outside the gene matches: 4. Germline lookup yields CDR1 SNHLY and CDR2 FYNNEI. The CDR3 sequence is CASSESTGGYQPQHF. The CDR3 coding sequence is TGTGCCAGCAGTGAATCCACAGGGGGCTATCAGCCCCAGCATTTT.

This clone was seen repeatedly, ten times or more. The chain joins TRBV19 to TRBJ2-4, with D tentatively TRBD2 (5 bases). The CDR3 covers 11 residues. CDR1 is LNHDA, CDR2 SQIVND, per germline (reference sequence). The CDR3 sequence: CDGGTKNIQYF. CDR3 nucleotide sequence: TGTGATGGAGGAACCAAAAACATTCAGTACTTC.

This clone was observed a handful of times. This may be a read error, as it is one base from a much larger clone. The CDR3 spells CSAGEASSPLHF. The CDR3 bases are TGCAGCGCTGGGGAGGCTAGTTCACCCCTCCACTTT. This chain links TRBV29-1 with TRBJ1-6; D is uncertain. The CDR3 length is 12 residues. Trimming removed 7 bases at V and 9 bases at J, with 13 bases between. Germline CDR1 is SQVTM and CDR2 is ANQGSEA.

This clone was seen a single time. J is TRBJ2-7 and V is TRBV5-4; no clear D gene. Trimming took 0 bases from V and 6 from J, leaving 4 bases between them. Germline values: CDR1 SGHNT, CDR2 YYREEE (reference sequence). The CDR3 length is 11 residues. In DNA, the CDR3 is TGTGCCAGCAGCTTGGATGTCGAGCAGTACTTC. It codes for CASSLDVEQYF.

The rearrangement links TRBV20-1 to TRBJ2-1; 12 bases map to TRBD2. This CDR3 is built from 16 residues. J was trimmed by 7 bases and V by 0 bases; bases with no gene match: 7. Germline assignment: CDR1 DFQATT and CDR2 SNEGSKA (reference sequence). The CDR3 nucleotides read TGCAGTGCTAGAGATCGACTAGCGGGAGAGTTTAATGAGCAGTTCTTC. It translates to CSARDRLAGEFNEQFF.

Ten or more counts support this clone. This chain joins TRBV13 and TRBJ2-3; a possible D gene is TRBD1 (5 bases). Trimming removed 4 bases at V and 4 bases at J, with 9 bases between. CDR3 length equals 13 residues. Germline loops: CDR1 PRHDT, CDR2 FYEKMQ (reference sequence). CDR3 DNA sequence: TGTGCCAGCAGCTCTGACAGAGCAGATACGCAGTATTTT. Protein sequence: CASSSDRADTQYF.

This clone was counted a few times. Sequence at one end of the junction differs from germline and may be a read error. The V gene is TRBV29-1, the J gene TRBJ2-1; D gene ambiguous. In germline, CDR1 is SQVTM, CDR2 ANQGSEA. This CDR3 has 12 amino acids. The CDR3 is CGVTRIVNEQFF. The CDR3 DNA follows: TGCGGCGTTACCCGGATCGTGAATGAGCAGTTCTTC.

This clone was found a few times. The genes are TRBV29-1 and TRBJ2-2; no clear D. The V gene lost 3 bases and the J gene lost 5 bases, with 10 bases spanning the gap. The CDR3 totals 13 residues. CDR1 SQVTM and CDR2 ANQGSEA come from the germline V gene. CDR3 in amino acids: CSVEASRTGELFF. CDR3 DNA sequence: TGCAGCGTTGAGGCTTCGAGAACCGGGGAGCTGTTTTTT.

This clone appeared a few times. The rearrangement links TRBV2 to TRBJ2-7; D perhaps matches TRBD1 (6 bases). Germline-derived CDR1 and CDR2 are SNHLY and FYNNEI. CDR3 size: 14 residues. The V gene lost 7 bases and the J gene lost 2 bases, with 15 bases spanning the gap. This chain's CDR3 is CASTYRVGPYEQYF. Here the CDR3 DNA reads TGTGCCAGCACTTACAGGGTCGGACCCTACGAGCAGTACTTC.

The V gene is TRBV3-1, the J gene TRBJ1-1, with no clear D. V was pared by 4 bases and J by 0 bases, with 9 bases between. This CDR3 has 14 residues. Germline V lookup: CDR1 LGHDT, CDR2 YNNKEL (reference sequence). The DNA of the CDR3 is TGTGCCAGCAGCCCCCGAGCGTTGAACACTGAAGCTTTCTTT. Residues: CASSPRALNTEAFF.

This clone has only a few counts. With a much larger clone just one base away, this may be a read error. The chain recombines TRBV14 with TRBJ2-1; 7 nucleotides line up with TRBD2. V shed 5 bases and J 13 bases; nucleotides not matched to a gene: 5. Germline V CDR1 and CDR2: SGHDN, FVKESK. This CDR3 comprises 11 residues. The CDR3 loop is CASSSTSDQFF. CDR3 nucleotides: TGTGCCAGCAGCTCTACTAGCGATCAGTTCTTC.

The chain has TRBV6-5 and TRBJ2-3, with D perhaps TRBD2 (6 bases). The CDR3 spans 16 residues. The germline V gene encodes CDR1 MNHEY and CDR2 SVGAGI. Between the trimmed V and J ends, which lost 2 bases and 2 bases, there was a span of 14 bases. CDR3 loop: CASSYQQASATDTQYF. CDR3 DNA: TGTGCCAGCAGTTACCAGCAGGCTAGCGCCACAGATACGCAGTATTTT.